Sequencing of this TCR beta chain was carried out in a study of technical replicates of blood from a handful of donors. The CDR3 is 15 residues long. Trimming took 5 bases from V and 4 from J, leaving 12 bases between them. CDR1 and CDR2 (germline): LNHDA, SQIVND (reference sequence). Here immunoSEQ multiplex PCR was the method, and the copy in TCRdb shows in-frame clones only, minus some. The data show roughly 76,000 clones, with about 86% seen just once and about 5.1% held by the top ten. This TCR came from a human donor in good health. Some clones in this sample may be carry-over from other donors' samples. The chain combines TRBV19 with TRBJ1-6; D is perhaps TRBD1 (6 bases). The source material was PBMCs. In DNA form, the CDR3 reads TGTGCCAGTAGTGTCGGACAGAGATATAATTCACCCCTCCACTTT. Residues: CASSVGQRYNSPLHF.